The subject of this entry is one TCR beta chain. No antigen is known for it. This sample was taken from a study of cytomegalovirus exposure and HLA in healthy donors (dated by TCRdb to about 2017). About the investigation overall: An earlier analysis of about 560 of the donors reported about 300 Gb of sequence data and 117 million unique TCR beta sequences obtained from about 170 million T cells. HLA typing covered class I and class II loci at four-digit resolution. Donor age, sex, ethnicity and CMV serostatus were compiled alongside the repertoire data. In the later analysis, no new phenotypic data were used to find candidate immune exposures; instead, reliance was placed on TCR beta sequences and their occurrence across donors. A few DR-DQ haplotypes were treated as single units for association and clustering because of strong linkage in the cohort. The study aimed to test whether signatures of past pathogen exposure could be identified by cataloging public T cell receptors. The study combined high-throughput TCR immunosequencing, statistical association of individual TCRs with disease status, and machine learning to predict cytomegalovirus infection status. An early release covering more than 500 HLA-typed donors comprised about 310 gigabases of sequencing data and 85 million to 100 million unique TCR sequences. Among the roughly 400 genotyped donors, 81% belonged to the genetic ancestry cluster associated with self-reported Caucasian donors. On average, about 240,000 unique TCR beta nucleotide sequences were sequenced per donor among a few hundred genotyped donors of the cohort, with 15% to 20% of those sequences being non-productive. The study used immunosequencing to profile the T cell repertoires of approximately 640 subjects and linked those repertoires to cytomegalovirus serostatus. The number of donors typed differed by locus, with about 620-630 for A, B, C, DRB1 and DQB1, more than 500 for DQA1, about 610 for DPA1, and around 450 for DPB1. An earlier analysis of about 600 of the donors used high-throughput TCR beta sequencing to judge whether each TCR beta V gene segment behaved as functional or pseudogenic. A later analysis re-analyzed previously published TCR beta repertoires from approximately 700 donors and added high-resolution HLA genotyping to study TCR occurrence patterns. Every discovery cohort repertoire had been produced on one sequencing platform. In addition to the first cohort of approximately 650 subjects, a separate validation cohort of about 120 different subjects was used. In a later genetic analysis, genome-wide SNP genotypes for about 65% of the roughly 700 donors were used, and that subset was treated as a discovery cohort. Results the study describes overall, beyond this receptor: A later genetic analysis associated a missense DCLRE1C variant with V-gene and J-gene trimming of TCR beta chains, and an independent cohort replicated the association. Most CMV-associated TCR beta chains appeared to be HLA-restricted in a later analysis, and the HLA associations seemed to be driven largely by CMV exposure. Correlated functional status among segregating V segments might reflect linkage disequilibrium, but an unknown experimental factor could not be ruled out. A cluster of highly shared sequence variants was judged likely to be a technical artifact of the sequencing pipeline. Compared with the approximately 710-donor mean, donors in an Asian-associated ancestry cluster had fewer N-insertions in productive TCRs, according to a later genetic analysis. The classifier was reported to diagnose cytomegalovirus status with high specificity and sensitivity in both the original cohort and the validation cohort. Because counts were too low, approximately 15 rarely observed V segments, including chromosome 9 orphons, were excluded from the earlier analysis of some 540 of the donors. Broadly in line with IMGT annotations, most TCR beta V segments showed up in productive rearrangements about 87% or about 30% of the time in an earlier analysis of several hundred of the donors. A further reported finding was that TCR beta sequences accurately predicted the HLA-A and HLA-B alleles for most subjects in the first cohort. While some public TCRs were present in many individuals, most TCR sequences turned up only very rarely across donors. In a later analysis, HLA-associated TCR beta chains were found to be more clonally expanded and to have lower generation probabilities than equally common non-associated chains. According to a later analysis, parvovirus B19, influenza, CMV and Epstein-Barr virus appeared linked to several top co-occurrence clusters. In a later analysis, more than 15,000 TCR beta sequences were associated with specific HLA alleles at a false discovery rate of 0.05. When HLA alleles, especially DR and DQ, strongly co-occurred, attributing TCR associations to individual alleles was difficult. In this cohort, only TCR beta chains were sequenced, and detectable features were limited by the absence of alpha or paired-chain data. The presence/absence analyses assumed that sequencing depth was roughly uniform across donors, and that assumption may not be true. Because HLA typing was missing for some donors at each locus, association tests included only the typed subset. For the cohort, immune exposure information was limited to CMV serostatus. In a later analysis, the rate of TCR association differed among HLA loci, with DRB1 alleles having the most associated TCRs and HLA-C alleles having the fewest. According to the authors, the approach could potentially be generalized to other disease states and immunological phenotypes. The study listed 150 to 200 TCR beta chains as associated with cytomegalovirus. In vitro tests confirmed that a few of the cytomegalovirus-associated TCR beta chains recognize cytomegalovirus antigens.

The library came from the immunoSEQ multiplex PCR assay. For the multiplex PCR, a mixture combining 60 forward primers for TCR Vbeta segments and 13 reverse primers for TCR Jbeta segments was used. Amplification of the CDR3 region of rearranged TCR beta genes was performed with a multiplex PCR assay on genomic DNA. The Illumina HiSeq System was used to sequence the amplified TCR beta libraries as 87-base-pair reads. Processing in the source paper ran as follows. Across the 666 repertoires, a later analysis counted some 80 million unique TCR beta chains, roughly 11 million of which were shared by at least two donors. Raw reads were error-corrected and collapsed into unique sequences by a nearest-neighbor algorithm in which closely related sequences were merged to remove PCR and sequencing errors. CDR3 sequences were aligned to IMGT reference sequences to assign V, D and J gene segments. For a sequence to be retained, a match of at least six nucleotides was required to both a V gene segment and a J gene segment. Rearrangements were classified as productive when the CDR3 lacked stop codons and remained in frame with V and J, and all other rearrangements were classified as non-productive. Following IMGT convention, CDR3 was defined as the stretch from the second conserved V-encoded cysteine up to the conserved J-encoded phenylalanine. In an earlier analysis of around 540 of the donors, sequences lacking an unambiguous match to a single V gene segment were excluded. An earlier analysis of just under 600 of the donors called V segments functional above 56.7% productive rearrangements and segregating when the between-donor standard deviation exceeded 5%. A statistical classification framework was built for diagnosing cytomegalovirus status from the catalog of TCR beta chain sequences. V and J gene assignment, in a later analysis, came from comparing TCR nucleotide sequences with IMGT/GENE-DB human TR gene sequences. Using the TCRdist pipeline, a later analysis assigned CDR3 sequences along with most-parsimonious VDJ recombination scenarios. In a later analysis, each TCR beta chain was defined by its CDR3 amino acid sequence together with its V-gene family, and reads without a unique V-gene family were excluded. As a way to deal with suspected cross-contamination and a sequencing artifact, a later analysis dropped roughly 600 nucleotide sequences that were highly shared and had low generation probability. For each public chain, a later analysis derived a clonal expansion index from normalized ranks of inferred template counts within each repertoire. Generation probabilities in a later analysis came from a VDJ recombination model fitted to out-of-frame rearrangements, and those results were checked against IGoR. A later analysis scored TCR-TCR, TCR-HLA and TCR-CMV co-occurrence with hypergeometric tests, applying a repertoire-size bias correction to TCR pairs. A later analysis estimated false discovery rates by permuting HLA or CMV assignments 20 times. In a later analysis, co-occurring TCRs were grouped using DBSCAN, and TCRdist sequence similarity was added for clustering within HLA-allele-positive subsets. Co-occurrence clustering excluded repertoires with fewer than 30,000 or more than 120,000 public chains, plus five with anomalous nucleotide sharing. TCRdb limited this immuneACCESS table to in-frame rearrangements with V and J called. A share of clones is missing; checked studies link under half to unresolved V genes, and the rest is unexplained. That table is the source of V, J and clone size, and D and trimming were worked out from the DNA. The sample table includes roughly 120,000 clones. The ten largest clonotypes hold roughly 1% of the sample.

The cohort was made up of around 720 healthy bone marrow donors. All cohort members were sampled while nominally healthy, although unrecorded immune exposures were likely present. The donor was CMV seronegative and belonged to the group of 380 or so seronegative cohort members. A peripheral blood sample was provided by each donor, and peripheral blood mononuclear cells were used for TCR beta sequencing. Genomic DNA was extracted from the blood cell samples with the Qiagen DNeasy Blood Extraction Kit. Sequenced material: PBMCs. This clonotype was obtained from a man aged 18 to 29 in good health and CMV-seronegative.

The nucleotide sequence is TGTGCCAGCAGGGTCAGGGGGATCGGGGACACCATATATTTT. It is translated as CASRVRGIGDTIYF. The sequence links TRBV7-2 to TRBJ1-3; 7 central bases correspond to TRBD1. As encoded in the germline V gene, CDR1 is SGHTA while CDR2 is FQGNSA. Clipping removes 6 bases from V and 8 bases from J, with 10 as the unmatched junction base count. The CDR3 starts with the cysteine, ends with the phenylalanine, and has 14 residues. CDR3 DNA is the only sequence kept; it has 42 bases, read in frame from the first base. When the CDR3 is completed using the reference TRBV7-2 and TRBJ1-3 genes on either side, the full variable domain is GAGVSQSPSNKVTEKGKDVELRCDPISGHTALYWYRQSLGQGLEFLIYFQGNSAPDKSGLPSDRFSAERTGGSVSTLTIQRTQQEDSAVYLCASRVRGIGDTIYFGEGSWLTVV.